The 2 T cell receptor beta chains below were found in one sample sequenced in a study of T cell repertoires in cytomegalovirus infection. TCRdb re-called the reads with MiXCR, one entry per CDR3 protein. Seen here are 560,000 or so distinct CDR3 sequences, approximately 17% observed once, and the top ten hold roughly a quarter. Input material: CD8+ T cells from PBMCs. The source is a human donor in good health (CMV status not recorded). Some clones in this sample may be carry-over from other donors' samples.

This clonotype has more than one count but fewer than ten. The V and J genes are TRBV2 and TRBJ2-7; 12 bases agree with TRBD2. Germline CDR1 and CDR2: SNHLY and FYNNEI. This CDR3 is built from 14 residues. J gave up 5 bases and V 8 bases, and 7 bases lay outside the gene matches. The chain's CDR3 is CASARLAGVDEQYF. CDR3 DNA: TGTGCCAGCGCAAGACTAGCGGGAGTTGACGAGCAGTACTTC.

This clonotype was observed at least ten times. J is TRBJ1-1 and V is TRBV7-3; 7 positions match TRBD1. This CDR3 is 13 amino acids long. Trimming cost V 5 bases and J 7 bases; bases outside gene matches: 7. Germline-derived CDR1 and CDR2 are SGHTA and FQGTGA. The CDR3 protein is CASSLLTGSEAFF. DNA of the CDR3: TGTGCCAGCAGCCTCCTGACAGGGAGTGAAGCTTTCTTT. Combining the CDR3 with reference TRBV7-3 and TRBJ1-1 gives the whole variable domain GAGVSQTPSNKVTEKGKYVELRCDPISGHTALYWYRQSLGQGPEFLIYFQGTGAADDSGLPNDRFFAVRPEGSVSTLKIQRTERGDSAVYLCASSLLTGSEAFFGQGTRLTVV.